Listed below are T cell receptor beta chains from one sample, sequenced in a study of T cells in Graves' hyperthyroidism and ophthalmopathy. TCRdb passed the multiplex PCR reads through MiXCR, listing each CDR3 protein once. The repertoire includes around 600,000 distinct CDR3 sequences, approximately 15% of them detected once, and roughly 3% sits in the top ten. Sequences were obtained from blood. The receptor set was obtained from a woman aged 40 to 49 with Graves' ophthalmopathy. CDR3s include the opening cysteine and the closing phenylalanine or tryptophan. The order of the fields is J gene, CDR3 length, V gene, CDR3 protein.

TRBJ1-1 | 16 | TRBV19 | CASSMYRSGMNTEAFF
TRBJ2-7 | 15 | TRBV28 | CATQPPEEAAYEQYF
TRBJ1-2 | 16 | TRBV7-2 | CASSLSALGSDYGYTF
TRBJ2-3 | 18 | TRBV10-3 | CAISDPGRAGAGTDTQYF
TRBJ2-1 | 13 | TRBV20-1 | CSVPGQGSNEQFF
TRBJ2-1 | 14 | TRBV4-1 | CASSHTGLGNEQFF
TRBJ2-5 | 12 | TRBV12-3/TRBV12-4 | CASSFSRETQYF
TRBJ2-1 | 14 | TRBV28 | CASSLYLAGNEQFF
TRBJ2-6 | 15 | TRBV20-1 | CSASQQAVGANVLTF
TRBJ2-2 | 15 | TRBV7-9 | CASSKGTENTGELFF
TRBJ2-2 | 14 | TRBV18 | CASSPGQSTGELFF
TRBJ1-2 | 14 | TRBV7-9 | CASRLTGDDYGYTF
TRBJ2-1 | 16 | TRBV2 | CASSEAFVGLWNEQFF
TRBJ2-1 | 17 | TRBV6-5 | CASSYSPGFRGYNEQFF
TRBJ1-1 | 15 | TRBV12-3/TRBV12-4 | CASSFNGGPGTEAFF
TRBJ1-1 | 13 | TRBV6-1 | CASSDWRNTEAFF
TRBJ2-1 | 17 | TRBV4-2 | CASSQDSDGGRGSEQFF
TRBJ1-1 | 13 | TRBV14 | CASSQFFNTEAFF
TRBJ2-3 | 14 | TRBV27 | CARHRGFTRNTQYF
TRBJ1-5 | 16 | TRBV2 | CASSEEQGLSNQPQHF
TRBJ2-6 | 14 | TRBV5-1 | CASGTGNVLRASDF
TRBJ2-5 | 16 | TRBV12-3/TRBV12-4 | CASGTSGGAGSETQYF
TRBJ2-7 | 15 | TRBV11-2 | CASRYPGLAGVEQYF
TRBJ2-1 | 12 | TRBV6-1 | CASTPPAGEQFF
TRBJ2-7 | 22 | TRBV2 | CASSNQTSMYLCASSLGSEQYF